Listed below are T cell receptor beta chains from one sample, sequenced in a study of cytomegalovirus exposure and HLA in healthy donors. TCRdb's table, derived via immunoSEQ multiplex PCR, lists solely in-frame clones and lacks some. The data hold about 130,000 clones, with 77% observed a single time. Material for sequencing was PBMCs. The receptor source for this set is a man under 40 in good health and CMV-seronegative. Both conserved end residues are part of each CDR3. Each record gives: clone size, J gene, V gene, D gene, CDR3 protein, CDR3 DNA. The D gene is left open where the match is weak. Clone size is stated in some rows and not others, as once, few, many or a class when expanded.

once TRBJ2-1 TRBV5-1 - CAGSLGEFDYNEQFF TGCGCCGGCAGCTTGGGGGAGTTTGACTACAATGAGCAGTTCTTC
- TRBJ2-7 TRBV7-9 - CASSMERVPYEQYF TGTGCCAGCAGCATGGAGCGGGTTCCCTACGAGCAGTACTTC
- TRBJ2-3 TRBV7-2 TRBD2 CASSPWWAGGQDTQYF TGTGCCAGCAGCCCGTGGTGGGCGGGAGGACAAGATACGCAGTATTTT
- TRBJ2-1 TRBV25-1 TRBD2 CASSSTSRTVDEQFF TGTGCCAGCAGTTCGACTAGCCGGACTGTGGATGAGCAGTTCTTC
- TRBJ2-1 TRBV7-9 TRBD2 CASSLDPGLGGDYNEQFF TGTGCCAGCAGCTTAGATCCGGGACTAGGGGGGGATTACAATGAGCAGTTCTTC
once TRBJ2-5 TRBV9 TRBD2 CASSVGSGSLQETQYF TGTGCCAGCAGCGTAGGCAGCGGGAGTCTCCAAGAGACCCAGTACTTC
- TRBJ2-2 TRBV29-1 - CSVDFDGSGTGELFF TGCAGCGTTGACTTTGACGGGAGCGGCACCGGGGAGCTGTTTTTT
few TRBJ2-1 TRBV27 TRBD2 CASRAGANEQFF TGTGCCAGCCGCGCGGGAGCCAATGAGCAGTTCTTC
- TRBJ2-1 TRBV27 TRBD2 CASSLSTSGIPLNEQFF TGTGCCAGCAGTCTTTCCACTAGCGGGATCCCTTTGAATGAGCAGTTCTTC
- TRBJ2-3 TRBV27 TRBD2 CASRRTSGWGGGHTQYF TGTGCCAGCAGACGGACTAGCGGGTGGGGGGGCGGTCATACGCAGTATTTT
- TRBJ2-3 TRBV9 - CASSVVGSSTDTQYF TGTGCCAGCAGCGTAGTAGGGAGTAGCACAGATACGCAGTATTTT
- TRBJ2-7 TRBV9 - CASSPQTGLACEQYF TGTGCCAGCAGCCCGCAAACAGGTCTGGCCTGCGAGCAGTACTTC
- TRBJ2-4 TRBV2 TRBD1 CASFWGQGARFGAKNIQYF TGTGCCAGCTTCTGGGGACAGGGGGCTCGATTCGGAGCCAAAAACATTCAGTACTTC
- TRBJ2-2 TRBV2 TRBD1 CASSVERQGRMSGELFF TGTGCCAGCAGTGTAGAACGACAGGGGCGGATGTCCGGGGAGCTGTTTTTT
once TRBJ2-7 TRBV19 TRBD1 CASFGKWTGGPYEQYF TGTGCCAGTTTCGGTAAATGGACAGGGGGCCCCTACGAGCAGTACTTC
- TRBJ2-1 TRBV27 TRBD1 CASSLSFLADRANEQFF TGTGCCAGCAGTTTAAGTTTTCTAGCAGACAGGGCGAATGAGCAGTTCTTC
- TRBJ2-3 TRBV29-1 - CSVRQDTDTQYF TGCAGCGTTCGACAGGACACAGATACGCAGTATTTT
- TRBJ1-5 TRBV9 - CASSLGKTSQPQHF TGTGCCAGCAGCCTAGGGAAGACATCTCAGCCCCAGCATTTT
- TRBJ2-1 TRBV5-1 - CASSLDGGNYNEQFF TGCGCCAGCAGCTTGGATGGCGGAAACTACAATGAGCAGTTCTTC
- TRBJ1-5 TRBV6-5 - CASSMGRGEQPQHF TGTGCCAGCAGTATGGGCAGGGGAGAGCAGCCCCAGCATTTT
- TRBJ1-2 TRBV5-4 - CASSLGPIGYTF TGTGCCAGCAGCTTGGGGCCCATTGGCTACACCTTC
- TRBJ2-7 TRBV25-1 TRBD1 CASSSSGTEAYEQYF TGTGCCAGCAGTTCGTCCGGGACAGAAGCCTACGAGCAGTACTTC
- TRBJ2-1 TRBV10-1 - CASSEDAEIYNEQFF TGCGCCAGCAGTGAGGACGCGGAGATCTACAATGAGCAGTTCTTC
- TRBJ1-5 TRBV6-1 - CASSEGGAGDQPQHF TGTGCCAGCAGTGAAGGGGGGGCGGGGGACCAGCCCCAGCATTTT
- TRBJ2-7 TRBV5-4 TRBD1 CASSLGDTGTAYEQYF TGTGCCAGCAGCTTGGGGGATACCGGGACAGCCTACGAGCAGTACTTC
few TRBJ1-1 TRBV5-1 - CASSWAGTPNTEAFF TGCGCCAGCAGCTGGGCCGGGACTCCAAACACTGAAGCTTTCTTT
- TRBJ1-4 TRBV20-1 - CSALVAEKLFF TGCAGTGCTCTAGTGGCAGAAAAACTGTTTTTT
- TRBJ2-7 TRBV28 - CASTVPSAYEQYF TGTGCCAGCACCGTCCCTAGCGCCTACGAGCAGTACTTC
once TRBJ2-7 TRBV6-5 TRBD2 CASSPRSSGRAEQYF TGTGCCAGCAGTCCCCGCTCTAGCGGGAGGGCGGAGCAGTACTTC
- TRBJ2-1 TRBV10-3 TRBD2 CAIRGRESGNEQFF TGTGCCATCAGAGGGCGGGAGTCAGGGAATGAGCAGTTCTTC
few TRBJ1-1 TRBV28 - CASSVSGSNTEAFF TGTGCCAGCAGTGTCTCCGGGTCGAACACTGAAGCTTTCTTT
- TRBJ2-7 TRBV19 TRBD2 CASSQTSGELYEQYF TGTGCCAGTAGTCAAACTAGCGGAGAACTTTACGAGCAGTACTTC
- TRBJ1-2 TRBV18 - CASSPLGRAPSNYGYTF TGTGCCAGCTCACCTTTGGGCAGGGCCCCCTCTAACTATGGCTACACCTTC
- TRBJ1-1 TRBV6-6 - CASSYSTGSTEAFF TGTGCCAGCAGTTACTCGACGGGGAGCACTGAAGCTTTCTTT
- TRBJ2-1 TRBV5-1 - CASSARNEQFF TGCGCCAGCAGCGCTAGAAATGAGCAGTTCTTC
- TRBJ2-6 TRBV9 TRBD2 CASSVGGLAGSGANVLTF TGTGCCAGCAGCGTGGGGGGACTAGCGGGATCTGGGGCCAACGTCCTGACTTTC
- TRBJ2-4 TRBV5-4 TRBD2 CASSRGGDSLLAKNIQYF TGTGCCAGCAGCCGGGGGGGCGACAGTTTACTAGCCAAAAACATTCAGTACTTC
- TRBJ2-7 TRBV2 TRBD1 CASSGQGNYEQYF TGTGCCAGCAGCGGACAGGGGAACTACGAGCAGTACTTC
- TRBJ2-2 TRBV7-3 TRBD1 CASSSQGATGELFF TGTGCCAGCAGCTCTCAGGGGGCCACCGGGGAGCTGTTTTTT
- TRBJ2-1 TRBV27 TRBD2 CASRTGLAVSGEQFF TGTGCCAGCAGGACGGGACTAGCGGTATCGGGGGAGCAGTTCTTC
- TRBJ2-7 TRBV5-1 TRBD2 CASSLRGTSSYEQYF TGCGCCAGCAGCTTGAGGGGGACTAGCAGCTACGAGCAGTACTTC
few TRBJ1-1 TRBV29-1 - CSVQVNTEAFF TGCAGCGTCCAGGTTAACACTGAAGCTTTCTTT
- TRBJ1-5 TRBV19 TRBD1 CASRHTGGRQPQHF TGTGCCAGTAGACACACAGGGGGTCGTCAGCCCCAGCATTTT
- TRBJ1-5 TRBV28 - CASSTIAGRGNQPQHF TGTGCCAGCAGTACGATTGCGGGGAGGGGCAATCAGCCCCAGCATTTT
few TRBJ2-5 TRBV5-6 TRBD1 CASSLYGRGQGETQYF TGTGCCAGCAGCTTGTACGGCAGGGGGCAGGGAGAGACCCAGTACTTC
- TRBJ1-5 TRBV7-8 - CASSGRVGQPQHF TGTGCCAGCAGCGGCAGGGTGGGTCAGCCCCAGCATTTT
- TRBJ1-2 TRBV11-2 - CASSSDISNYGYTF TGTGCCAGCAGCTCAGATATATCTAACTATGGCTACACCTTC